This T cell receptor (beta chain) comes out of a study of cytomegalovirus exposure and HLA in healthy donors. Comment on this clone: The antigen remains unidentified.

PCR amplification relied on 60 Vbeta primers (plus 13 Jbeta primers). Here immunoSEQ multiplex PCR was the method, and the copy in TCRdb shows in-frame clones only, minus some. The sample includes about 140,000 clones, 73% of them seen just once. General study findings and limits: In vitro confirmation showed three CMV-associated chains to be CMV antigen specific. The majority of CMV-associated TCR beta chains were reported as apparently HLA-restricted in a later analysis.

This clonotype originated in a human donor in good health. The sequenced material came from PBMCs.

The CDR3 DNA reads TGTGCCAGCTCACCAGTCGGGGAGAACACTGAAGCTTTCTTT. Encoded protein: CASSPVGENTEAFF. The rearrangement links TRBV18 to TRBJ1-1; D gene unclear. With 2 bases removed from V and 1 base from J, the gap between germline ends came to 8 bases. Germline values: CDR1 KGHSH, CDR2 LQKENI. There are 14 residues in the CDR3.